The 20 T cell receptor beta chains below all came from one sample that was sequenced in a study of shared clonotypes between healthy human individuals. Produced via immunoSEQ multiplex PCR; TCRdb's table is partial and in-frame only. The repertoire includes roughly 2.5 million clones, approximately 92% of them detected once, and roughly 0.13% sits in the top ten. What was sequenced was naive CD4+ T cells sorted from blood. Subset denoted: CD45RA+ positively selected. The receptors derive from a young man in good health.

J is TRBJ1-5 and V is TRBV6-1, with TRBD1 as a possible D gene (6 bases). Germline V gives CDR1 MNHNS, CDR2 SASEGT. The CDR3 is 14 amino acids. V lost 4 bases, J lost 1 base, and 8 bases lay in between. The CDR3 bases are TGTGCCAGCAGTGTGACAGGCAGCAATCAGCCCCAGCATTTT. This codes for CASSVTGSNQPQHF.

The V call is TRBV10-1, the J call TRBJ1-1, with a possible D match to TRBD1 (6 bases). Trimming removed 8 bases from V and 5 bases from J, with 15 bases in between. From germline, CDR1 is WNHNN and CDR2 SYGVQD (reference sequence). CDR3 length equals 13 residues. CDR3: CASQTGKSTEAFF. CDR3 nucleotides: TGCGCCAGCCAAACAGGGAAGTCGACTGAAGCTTTCTTT.

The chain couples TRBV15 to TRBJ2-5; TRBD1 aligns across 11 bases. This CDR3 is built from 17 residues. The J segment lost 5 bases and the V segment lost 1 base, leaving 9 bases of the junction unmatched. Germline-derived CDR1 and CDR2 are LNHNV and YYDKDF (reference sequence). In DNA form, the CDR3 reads TGTGCCACCAGCAGAGCGAGGACAGGGGGCCTTGAGGAGACCCAGTACTTC. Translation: CATSRARTGGLEETQYF.

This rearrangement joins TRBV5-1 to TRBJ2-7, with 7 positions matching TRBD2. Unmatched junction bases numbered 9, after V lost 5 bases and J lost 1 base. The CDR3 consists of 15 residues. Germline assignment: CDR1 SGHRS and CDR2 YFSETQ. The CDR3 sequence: CASSFFGGGSYEQYF. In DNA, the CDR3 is TGCGCCAGCAGTTTTTTTGGCGGGGGTTCCTACGAGCAGTACTTC. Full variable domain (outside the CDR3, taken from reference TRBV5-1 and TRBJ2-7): KAGVTQTPRYLIKTRGQQVTLSCSPISGHRSVSWYQQTPGQGLQFLFEYFSETQRNKGNFPGRFSGRQFSNSRSEMNVSTLELGDSALYLCASSFFGGGSYEQYFGPGTRLTVT.

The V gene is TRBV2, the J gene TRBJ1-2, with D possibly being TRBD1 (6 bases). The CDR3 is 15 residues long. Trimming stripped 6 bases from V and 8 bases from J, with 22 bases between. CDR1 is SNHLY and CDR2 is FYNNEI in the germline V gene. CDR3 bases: TGTGCCAGCAGGGAACAGGGTAATGCCTATGAGGGCTACACCTTC. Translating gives CASREQGNAYEGYTF.

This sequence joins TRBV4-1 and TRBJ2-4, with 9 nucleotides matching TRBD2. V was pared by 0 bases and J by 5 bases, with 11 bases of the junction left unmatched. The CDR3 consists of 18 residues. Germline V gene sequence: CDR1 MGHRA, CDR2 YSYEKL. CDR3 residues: CASSQEIALGTSQNIQYF. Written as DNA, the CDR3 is TGCGCCAGCAGCCAAGAGATAGCCCTAGGGACTAGCCAAAACATTCAGTACTTC.

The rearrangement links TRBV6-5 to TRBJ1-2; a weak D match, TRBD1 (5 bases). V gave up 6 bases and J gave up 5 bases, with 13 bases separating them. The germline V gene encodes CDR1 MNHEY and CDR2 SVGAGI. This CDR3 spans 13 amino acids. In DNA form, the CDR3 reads TGTGCCAGCAGCCCCGACAGCGATTATGGCTACACCTTC. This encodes CASSPDSDYGYTF.

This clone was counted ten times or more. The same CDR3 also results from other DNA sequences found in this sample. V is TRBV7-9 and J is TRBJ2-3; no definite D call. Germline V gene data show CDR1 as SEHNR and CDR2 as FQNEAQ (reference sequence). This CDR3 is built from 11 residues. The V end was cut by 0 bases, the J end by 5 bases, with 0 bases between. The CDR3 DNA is TGTGCCAGCAGCTTAGCAGATACGCAGTATTTT. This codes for CASSLADTQYF.

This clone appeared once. CDR3 DNA: TGTGCCAGCTCACCACCGGGGGACAGGGGCCTCTCTGGGGCCAACGTCCTGACTTTC. Translation: CASSPPGDRGLSGANVLTF. The chain combines TRBV18 with TRBJ2-6, with 10 positions matching TRBD1. The germline gives CDR1 KGHSH, CDR2 LQKENI. This CDR3 has 19 residues. V lost 0 bases to trimming and J lost 0 bases; unmatched junction nucleotides: 5.

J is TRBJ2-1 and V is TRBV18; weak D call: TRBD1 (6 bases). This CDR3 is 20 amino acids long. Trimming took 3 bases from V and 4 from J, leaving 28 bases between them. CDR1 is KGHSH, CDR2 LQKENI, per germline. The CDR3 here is CASSPPLFSGLRQEYNEQFF. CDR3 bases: TGTGCCAGCTCACCGCCGCTGTTTTCCGGTCTGAGACAGGAGTACAATGAGCAGTTCTTC.

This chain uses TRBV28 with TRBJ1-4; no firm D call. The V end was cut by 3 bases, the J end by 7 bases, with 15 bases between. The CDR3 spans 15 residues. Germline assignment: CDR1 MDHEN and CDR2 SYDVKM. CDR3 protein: CASSFGPEPGEKLFF. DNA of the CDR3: TGTGCCAGCAGTTTCGGACCGGAACCGGGTGAAAAACTGTTTTTT.

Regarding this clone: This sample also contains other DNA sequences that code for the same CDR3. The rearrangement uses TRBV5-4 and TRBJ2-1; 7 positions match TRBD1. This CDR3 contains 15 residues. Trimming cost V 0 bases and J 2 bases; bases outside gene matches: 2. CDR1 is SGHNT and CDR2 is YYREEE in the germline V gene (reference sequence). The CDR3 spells CASSLGQGAYNEQFF. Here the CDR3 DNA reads TGTGCCAGCAGCTTGGGTCAGGGGGCCTACAATGAGCAGTTCTTC.

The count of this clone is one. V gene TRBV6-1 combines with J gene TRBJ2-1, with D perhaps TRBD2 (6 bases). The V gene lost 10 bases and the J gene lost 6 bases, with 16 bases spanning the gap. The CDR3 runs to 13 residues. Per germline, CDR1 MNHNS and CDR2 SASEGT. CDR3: CATTGTPFNEQFF. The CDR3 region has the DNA TGTGCCACCACCGGGACTCCGTTCAATGAGCAGTTCTTC.

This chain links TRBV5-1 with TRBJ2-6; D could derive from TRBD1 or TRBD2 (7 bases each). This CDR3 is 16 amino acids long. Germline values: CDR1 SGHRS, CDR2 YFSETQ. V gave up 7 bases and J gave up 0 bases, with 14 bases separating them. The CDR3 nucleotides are TGCGCCAGCTCCCAGGGGGGGGTCTCTGGGGCCAACGTCCTGACTTTC. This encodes CASSQGGVSGANVLTF.

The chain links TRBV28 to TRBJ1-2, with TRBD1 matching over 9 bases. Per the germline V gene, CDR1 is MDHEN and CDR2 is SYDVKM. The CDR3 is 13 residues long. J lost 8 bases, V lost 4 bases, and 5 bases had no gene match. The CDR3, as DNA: TGTGCCAGCAGTTCCCCGACAGGGGGAGGCTACACCTTC. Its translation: CASSSPTGGGYTF.

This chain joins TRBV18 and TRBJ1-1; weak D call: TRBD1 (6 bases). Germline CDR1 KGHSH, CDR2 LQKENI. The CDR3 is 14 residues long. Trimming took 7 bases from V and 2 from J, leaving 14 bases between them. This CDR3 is CASLGQQGNTEAFF. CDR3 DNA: TGTGCCAGCTTAGGGCAACAGGGAAACACTGAAGCTTTCTTT.

The CDR3 bases are TGTGCCAGCACGCAAAATCAGGACGTCTACAATGAGCAGTTCTTC. As protein: CASTQNQDVYNEQFF. V and J are TRBV5-4 and TRBJ2-1; D unresolved. The germline CDR1 and CDR2 sequences are SGHNT and YYREEE (reference sequence). CDR3 size: 15 residues. With 6 bases removed from V and 3 bases from J, the gap between germline ends came to 16 bases.

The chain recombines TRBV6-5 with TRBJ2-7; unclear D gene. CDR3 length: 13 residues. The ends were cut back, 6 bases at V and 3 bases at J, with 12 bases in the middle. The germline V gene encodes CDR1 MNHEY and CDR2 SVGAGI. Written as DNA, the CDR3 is TGTGCCAGCAGCGAAACCAACCTCTACGAGCAGTACTTC. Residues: CASSETNLYEQYF.

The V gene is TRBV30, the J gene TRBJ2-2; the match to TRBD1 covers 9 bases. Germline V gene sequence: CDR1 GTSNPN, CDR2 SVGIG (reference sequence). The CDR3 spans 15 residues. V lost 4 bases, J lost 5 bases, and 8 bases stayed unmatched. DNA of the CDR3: TGTGCCTGGAAGTTCCGGACAGGGGAGACCGGGGAGCTGTTTTTT. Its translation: CAWKFRTGETGELFF.

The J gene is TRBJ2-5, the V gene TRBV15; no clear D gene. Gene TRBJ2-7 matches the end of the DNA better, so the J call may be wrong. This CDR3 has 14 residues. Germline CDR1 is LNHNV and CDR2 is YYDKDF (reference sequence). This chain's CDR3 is CATSRRRDPYEQYF. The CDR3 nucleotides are TGTGCCACCAGCAGGCGCAGAGACCCCTACGAGCAGTACTTC.